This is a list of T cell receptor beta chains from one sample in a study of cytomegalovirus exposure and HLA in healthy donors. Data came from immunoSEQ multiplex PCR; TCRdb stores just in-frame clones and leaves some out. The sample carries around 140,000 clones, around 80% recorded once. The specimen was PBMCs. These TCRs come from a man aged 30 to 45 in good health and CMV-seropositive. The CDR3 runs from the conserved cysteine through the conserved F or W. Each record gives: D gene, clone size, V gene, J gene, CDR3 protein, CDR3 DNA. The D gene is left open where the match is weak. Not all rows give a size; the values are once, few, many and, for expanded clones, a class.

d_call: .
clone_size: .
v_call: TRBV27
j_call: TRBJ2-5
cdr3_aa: CASSLGGGQVQYF
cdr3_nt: TGTGCCAGCAGTTTAGGGGGAGGACAGGTCCAGTACTTC

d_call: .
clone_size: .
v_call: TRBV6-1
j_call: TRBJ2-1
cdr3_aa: CASSRADRGDEQFF
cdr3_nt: TGTGCCAGTTCTCGAGCGGATCGAGGAGATGAGCAGTTCTTC

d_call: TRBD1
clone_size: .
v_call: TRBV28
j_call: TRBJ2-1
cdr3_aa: CASSGSGTGVRNEQFF
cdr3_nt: TGTGCCAGCAGCGGTTCGGGGACAGGGGTAAGAAATGAGCAGTTCTTC

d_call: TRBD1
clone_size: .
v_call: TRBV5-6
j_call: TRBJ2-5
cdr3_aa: CASSPGGQETQYF
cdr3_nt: TGTGCCAGCAGCCCAGGGGGTCAAGAGACCCAGTACTTC

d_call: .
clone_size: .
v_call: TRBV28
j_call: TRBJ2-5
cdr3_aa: CASRSGTWGRETQYF
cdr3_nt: TGTGCCAGCAGATCCGGGACATGGGGTAGGGAGACCCAGTACTTC

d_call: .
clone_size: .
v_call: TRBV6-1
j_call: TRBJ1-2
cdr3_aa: CASSAMRGYTF
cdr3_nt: TGTGCCAGCAGTGCCATGAGAGGCTACACCTTC

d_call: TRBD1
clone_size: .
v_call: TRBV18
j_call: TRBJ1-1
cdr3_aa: CASSTRDRNTEAFF
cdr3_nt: TGTGCCAGCTCAACGCGGGACAGGAACACTGAAGCTTTCTTT

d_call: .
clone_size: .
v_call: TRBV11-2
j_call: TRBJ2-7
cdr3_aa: CASSLSFPDSSYEQYF
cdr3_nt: TGTGCCAGCAGCTTAAGTTTTCCGGACAGTTCCTACGAGCAGTACTTC

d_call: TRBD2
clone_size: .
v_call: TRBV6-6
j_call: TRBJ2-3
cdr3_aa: CAAGASGRGADTQYF
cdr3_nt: TGTGCCGCCGGGGCTAGCGGGAGGGGCGCAGATACGCAGTATTTT

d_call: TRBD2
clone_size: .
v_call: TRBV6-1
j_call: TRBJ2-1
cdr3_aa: CASSEEAASGGSSYNEQFF
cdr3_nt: TGTGCCAGCAGTGAAGAGGCCGCTAGCGGGGGGAGCTCCTACAATGAGCAGTTCTTC

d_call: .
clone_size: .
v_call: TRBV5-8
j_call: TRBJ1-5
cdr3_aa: CASSLGQATNQPQHF
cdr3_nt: TGTGCCAGCAGCTTGGGACAGGCTACCAATCAGCCCCAGCATTTT

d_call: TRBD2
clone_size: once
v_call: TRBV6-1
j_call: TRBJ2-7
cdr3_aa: CASSEEISGSYEQYF
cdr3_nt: TGTGCCAGCAGTGAAGAAATTAGCGGGAGCTACGAGCAGTACTTC

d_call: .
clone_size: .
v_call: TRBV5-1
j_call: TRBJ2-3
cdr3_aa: CASTGGGAGDTQYF
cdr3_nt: TGCGCCAGCACCGGAGGCGGGGCGGGAGATACGCAGTATTTT

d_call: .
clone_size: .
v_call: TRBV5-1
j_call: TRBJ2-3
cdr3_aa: CASSLFTGGSDTQYF
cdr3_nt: TGCGCCAGCAGCTTGTTTACGGGGGGCTCAGATACGCAGTATTTT

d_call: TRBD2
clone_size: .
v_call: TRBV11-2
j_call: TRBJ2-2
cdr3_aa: CASQGVAGVAGELFF
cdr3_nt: TGTGCCAGCCAGGGCGTGGCGGGAGTGGCCGGGGAGCTGTTTTTT

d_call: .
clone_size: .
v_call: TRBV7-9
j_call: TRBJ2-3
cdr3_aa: CASSLQETQYF
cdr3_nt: TGTGCCAGCAGCCTACAGGAAACGCAGTATTTT

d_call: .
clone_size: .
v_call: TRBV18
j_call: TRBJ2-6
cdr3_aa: CASSPVGQGGAGANVLTF
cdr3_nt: TGTGCCAGCTCACCAGTCGGGCAGGGAGGCGCTGGGGCCAACGTCCTGACTTTC

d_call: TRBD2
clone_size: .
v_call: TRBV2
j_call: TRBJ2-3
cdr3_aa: CASSPDRRGGQGSTDTQYF
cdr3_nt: TGTGCCAGCAGTCCAGATCGGCGGGGGGGCCAAGGGAGCACAGATACGCAGTATTTT

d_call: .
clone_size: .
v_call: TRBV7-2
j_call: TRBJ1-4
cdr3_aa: CASSLNSGGIGEKLFF
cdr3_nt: TGTGCCAGCAGCTTAAATTCGGGAGGGATCGGCGAAAAACTGTTTTTT

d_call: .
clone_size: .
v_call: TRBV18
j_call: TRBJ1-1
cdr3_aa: CASSPLEGPPEAFF
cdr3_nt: TGTGCCAGCTCCCCCTTGGAGGGTCCCCCTGAAGCTTTCTTT

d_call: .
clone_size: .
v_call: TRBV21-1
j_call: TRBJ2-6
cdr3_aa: CASSRPTGVRSPGANVLTF
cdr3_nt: TGTGCCAGCAGCCGACCGACAGGCGTTCGGAGCCCTGGGGCCAACGTCCTGACTTTC

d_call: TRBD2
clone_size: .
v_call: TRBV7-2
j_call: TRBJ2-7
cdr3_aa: CASKPGLASYEQYF
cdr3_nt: TGTGCCAGCAAACCCGGACTAGCGTCCTACGAGCAGTACTTC

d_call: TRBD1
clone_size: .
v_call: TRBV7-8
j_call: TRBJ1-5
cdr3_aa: CASSPRGPGQPQHF
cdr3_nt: TGTGCCAGCAGCCCTAGGGGGCCTGGGCAGCCCCAGCATTTT

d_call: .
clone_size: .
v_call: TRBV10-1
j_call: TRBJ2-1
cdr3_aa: CASSGAEGEQFF
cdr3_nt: TGCGCCAGCAGCGGGGCGGAGGGCGAGCAGTTCTTC

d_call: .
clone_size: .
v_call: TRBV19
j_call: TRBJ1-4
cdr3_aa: CASSAGMAPNEKLFF
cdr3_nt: TGTGCCAGTAGTGCGGGGATGGCGCCTAATGAAAAACTGTTTTTT

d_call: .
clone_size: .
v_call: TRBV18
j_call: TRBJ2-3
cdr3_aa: CASSRDSDTDTQYF
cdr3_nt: TGTGCCAGCTCACGCGACTCCGACACAGATACGCAGTATTTT